This T cell receptor beta chain was sequenced during a study of CD8+ T cells in alopecia areata. General study results and limits: During tofacitinib treatment, many expanded lesional clones remained in scalp and blood.

Comment on this clone: Its cognate antigen is unknown.

RNA, once extracted, was reverse transcribed into cDNA for use as the sequencing template. The data were produced by immunoSEQ multiplex PCR, yet TCRdb's version contains in-frame clones alone and is incomplete. In the table there are around 150,000 clones, roughly four fifths of which are singletons. Germline values: CDR1 LNHDA, CDR2 SQIVND (reference sequence). V was cut by 7 bases and J by 7 bases, with 14 bases left in between. The CDR3 loop spans 13 amino acids. Treatment in this sample: oral pan-JAK inhibitor, 5-10 mg twice daily. The V gene is TRBV19, the J gene TRBJ1-5, with D perhaps matching TRBD1 (5 bases). The origin of this receptor is a human donor with alopecia areata. Sequencing used CD8+ T cells sorted from blood, obtained at week 4, from a patient treated with tofacitinib. The CDR3 DNA is TGTGCCAGTATGCCGTGGGGGGACCAGCCCCAGCATTTT. Translated: CASMPWGDQPQHF.